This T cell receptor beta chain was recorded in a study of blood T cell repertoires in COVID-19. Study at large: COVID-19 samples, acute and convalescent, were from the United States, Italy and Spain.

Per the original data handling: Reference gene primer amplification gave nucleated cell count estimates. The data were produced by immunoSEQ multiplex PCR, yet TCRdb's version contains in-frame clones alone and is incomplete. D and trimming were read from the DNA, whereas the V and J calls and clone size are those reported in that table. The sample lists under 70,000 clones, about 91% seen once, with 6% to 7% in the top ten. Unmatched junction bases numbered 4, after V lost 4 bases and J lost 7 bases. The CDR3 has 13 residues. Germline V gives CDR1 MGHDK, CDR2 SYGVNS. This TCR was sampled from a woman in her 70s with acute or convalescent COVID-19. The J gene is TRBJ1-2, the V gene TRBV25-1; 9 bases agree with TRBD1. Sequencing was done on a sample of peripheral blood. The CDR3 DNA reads TGTGCCAGCAGTGCGTCGACAGGGGGTGGCTACACCTTC. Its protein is CASSASTGGGYTF.